This record concerns one T cell receptor (beta chain) sequence. This CDR3 has 11 residues. Germline loops: CDR1 SGDLS, CDR2 YYNGEE. Trimming removed 4 bases at V and 6 bases at J, with 6 bases between. Profiling relied on immunoSEQ multiplex PCR, and the TCRdb table lists in-frame clones only, not all of them. The sample has 100,000 to 150,000 clones; just over 90% are singletons. These data come from a study of T cell responses to AZD1222 COVID-19 vaccine. Material: peripheral blood, obtained on day 0 of AZD1222 vaccination. The clonotype comes from an adult in good health. The rearrangement joins TRBV9 to TRBJ2-3; D unclear. CDR3 in amino acids: CASSIQDTQYF. The DNA for the CDR3 is TGTGCCAGCAGCATTCAGGATACGCAGTATTTT. The complete variable domain, with remaining parts taken from reference TRBV9 and TRBJ2-3, reads DSGVTQTPKHLITATGQRVTLRCSPRSGDLSVYWYQQSLDQGLQFLIQYYNGEERAKGNILERFSAQQFPDLHSELNLSSLELGDSALYFCASSIQDTQYFGPGTRLTVL.